Shown below are 10 T cell receptor beta chains from a single sample sequenced in a study of T-cell reconstitution after alpha-beta-depleted transplantation in children. Using unique molecular identifiers, the investigators prepared the TCRbeta library. One entry per CDR3 protein, called by TCRdb with MiXCR from the PCR reads. Seen here are about 610,000 distinct CDR3 sequences, roughly 30% observed once, and the top ten hold around a third. Sequencing used PBMCs, obtained before TCRalphabeta/CD19-depleted stem cell transplant. The source of these receptors is a boy under three years old with Wiskott-Aldrich syndrome, due to receive a stem cell transplant.

The sample holds a few counts of this clonotype. The chain carries TRBV12-3 or TRBV12-4 and TRBJ1-4; D not certain. V was shortened by 3 bases and J by 10 bases, with 15 bases between the two germline ends. The CDR3 is 14 amino acids. CDR3 protein: CASSFRERGGKLFF. The CDR3, as DNA: TGTGCCAGCAGTTTCCGGGAGCGCGGTGGAAAACTGTTTTTT.

The rearrangement joins TRBV4-1 to TRBJ2-7, with 7 bases fitting TRBD2. This CDR3 has 15 amino acids. Germline V gene data show CDR1 as MGHRA and CDR2 as YSYEKL. V dropped 1 base and J dropped 1; count of bases not matched to a gene: 4. Written as DNA, the CDR3 is TGCGCCAGCAGCCAAGTTGGGCGGGGGTCCTACGAGCAGTACTTC. Residues: CASSQVGRGSYEQYF.

This clonotype has a handful of counts. The CDR3 spells CASSFRLAGDSYEQYF. In DNA form, the CDR3 reads TGTGCCAGCAGTTTTCGGCTAGCGGGAGATTCCTACGAGCAGTACTTC. This sequence joins TRBV12-3 or TRBV12-4 and TRBJ2-7; 10 nucleotides agree with TRBD2. V lost 3 bases, J lost 1 base, and 6 bases stayed unmatched. This CDR3 comprises 16 residues.

Written as DNA, the CDR3 is TGTGCCAGCAGCCAAGTAGCGGGGGGGAGCAATGAGCAGTTCTTC. This translates into CASSQVAGGSNEQFF. This sequence joins TRBV4-2 and TRBJ2-1; 11 bases line up with TRBD2. Germline assignment: CDR1 LGHNA and CDR2 YNFKEQ. CDR3 size: 15 residues. The V and J ends lost 1 base and 6 bases, in that order; junction bases with no gene match: 2.

The V and J genes are TRBV29-1 and TRBJ2-7, with TRBD2 identical over 9 bases. The germline CDR1 and CDR2 sequences are SQVTM and ANQGSEA. This CDR3 region has 13 residues. V lost 4 bases, J lost 4 bases, and 5 bases stayed unmatched. The CDR3 sequence is CSVGLLAGYEQYF. DNA of the CDR3: TGCAGCGTTGGTCTACTAGCGGGTTACGAGCAGTACTTC.

This clonotype was recorded many times. The genes are TRBV7-2 and TRBJ2-2; TRBD2 agrees at 9 bases. This CDR3 spans 15 amino acids. Trimming at V came to 2 bases and at J to 5 bases, leaving 3 bases not matched to a gene. Per the germline V gene, CDR1 is SGHTA and CDR2 is FQGNSA. DNA of the CDR3: TGTGCCAGCAGCTTACTGGCGGGAGGGACCGGGGAGCTGTTTTTT. Protein: CASSLLAGGTGELFF.

V and J are TRBV20-1 and TRBJ1-5; D remains unclear. V lost 2 bases to trimming and J lost 6 bases, with 17 bases between them. The germline V gene encodes CDR1 DFQATT and CDR2 SNEGSKA (reference sequence). This CDR3 is built from 15 residues. CDR3 in DNA: TGCAGTGCTAGAAACCTTCGTTCGGGCAGTCAGCCCCAGCATTTT. Its protein product is CSARNLRSGSQPQHF.

The chain links TRBV19 to TRBJ1-6; D remains ambiguous. CDR3 length: 19 amino acids. Germline CDR1 reads LNHDA; CDR2 reads SQIVND (reference sequence). V lost 3 bases and J 7 bases, leaving 25 bases between the germline ends. The CDR3 loop is CASSMEGGGRTVTNSPLHF. DNA for the CDR3: TGTGCCAGTAGTATGGAGGGAGGCGGACGTACCGTTACCAATTCACCCCTCCACTTT.

Points on this clonotype: One base away lies a much larger clone, so this may be a sequencing read error. This chain connects TRBV6-5 to TRBJ2-2; 9 positions match TRBD1. CDR3 length: 17 amino acids. V shed 4 bases and J 1 base; nucleotides not matched to a gene: 7. Germline V gene sequence: CDR1 MNHEY, CDR2 SVGAGI. The CDR3 region is CASSFCDRGENTGELFF. Written as DNA, the CDR3 is TGTGCCAGCAGTTTCTGCGACAGGGGGGAGAACACCGGGGAGCTGTTTTTT.

The V and J genes are TRBV5-1 and TRBJ2-1; maybe TRBD1 (6 bases). Germline CDR1 SGHRS, CDR2 YFSETQ. The V and J ends lost 1 base and 4 bases respectively, with 12 bases between them. The CDR3 is made up of 15 amino acids. The CDR3 DNA sequence: TGCGCCAGCAGCTTGTTACAGGGCAGGTACAATGAGCAGTTCTTC. As protein: CASSLLQGRYNEQFF. Full variable domain (rest looked up from reference TRBV5-1 and TRBJ2-1): KAGVTQTPRYLIKTRGQQVTLSCSPISGHRSVSWYQQTPGQGLQFLFEYFSETQRNKGNFPGRFSGRQFSNSRSEMNVSTLELGDSALYLCASSLLQGRYNEQFFGPGTRLTVL.